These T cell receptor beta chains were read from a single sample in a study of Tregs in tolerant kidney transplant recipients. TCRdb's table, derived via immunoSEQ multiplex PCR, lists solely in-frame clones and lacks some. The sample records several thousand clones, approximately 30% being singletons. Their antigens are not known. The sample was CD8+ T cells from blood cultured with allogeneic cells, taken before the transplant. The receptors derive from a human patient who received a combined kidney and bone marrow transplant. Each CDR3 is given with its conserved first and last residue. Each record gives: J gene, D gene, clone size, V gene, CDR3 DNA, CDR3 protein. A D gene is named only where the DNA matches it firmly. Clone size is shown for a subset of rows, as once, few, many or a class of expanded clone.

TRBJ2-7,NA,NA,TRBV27,TGTGCCATACGGGATAAGAGTAGTTACGAGCAGTACTTC,CAIRDKSSYEQYF
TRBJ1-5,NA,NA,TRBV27,TGTGCCAGCAGTCGGTACGGGGGGCTTGGCAATCAGCCCCAGCATTTT,CASSRYGGLGNQPQHF
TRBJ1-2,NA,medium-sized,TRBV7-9,TGTGCCAGCAGCCCCCCGCTGTTCACAATTGAGGGTGGCTACACCTTC,CASSPPLFTIEGGYTF
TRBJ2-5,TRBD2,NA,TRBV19,TGTGCCAGTAGTATCCTAGCGGGGGTAGTGGAGACCCAGTACTTC,CASSILAGVVETQYF
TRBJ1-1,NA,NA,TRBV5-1,TGCGCCAGCAGCTCCCTGACGGAGACTGAAGCTTTCTTT,CASSSLTETEAFF
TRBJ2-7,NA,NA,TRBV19,TGTGCCAGTAGTATAGTTGGACAGATGGACGAGCAGTACTTC,CASSIVGQMDEQYF
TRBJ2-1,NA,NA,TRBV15,TGTGCCACCAGCAGAGATCGGAGCAATGAGCAGTTCTTC,CATSRDRSNEQFF
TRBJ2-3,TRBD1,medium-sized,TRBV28,TGTGCCAGCAGTTTGGGACAGGGGCTCACAGATACGCAGTATTTT,CASSLGQGLTDTQYF
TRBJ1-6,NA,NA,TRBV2,TGTGCCAGCAGTGAGACAGTTTTCGATAATTCCCCCCTCCACTTT,CASSETVFDNSPLHF
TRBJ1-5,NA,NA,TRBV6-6,TGTGCCAGCAGTTTGGGCAGGGCTATAAATCAGCCCCAGCATTTT,CASSLGRAINQPQHF
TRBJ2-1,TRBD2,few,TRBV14,TGTGCCAGCAGCCAAGATCTAGCGGGGGGGCCCCTCAATGAGCAGTTCTTC,CASSQDLAGGPLNEQFF
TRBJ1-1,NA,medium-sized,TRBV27,TGTGCCAGCAGTTCTCTCGGCACTGAAGCTTTCTTT,CASSSLGTEAFF
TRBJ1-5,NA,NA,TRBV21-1,TGTGCCAGCAGCAAAGCTCCCGTTAGCAATCAGCCCCAGCATTTT,CASSKAPVSNQPQHF
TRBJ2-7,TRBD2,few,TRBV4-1,TGCGCCAGCAGTGCGGCTAGCGGGTCCTTGGGCTACGAGCAGTACTTC,CASSAASGSLGYEQYF
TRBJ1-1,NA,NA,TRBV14,TGTGCCAGCAGCGTACGGAGCACTGAAGCTTTCTTT,CASSVRSTEAFF
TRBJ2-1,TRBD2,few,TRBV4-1,TGCGCCAGCAGCCAAGACGAGACTAGCTTGGTCACTGAGCAGTTCTTC,CASSQDETSLVTEQFF
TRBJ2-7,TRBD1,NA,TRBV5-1,TGCGCCAGCAGCTGGACAGGGGCGGGGGAGCAGTACTTC,CASSWTGAGEQYF
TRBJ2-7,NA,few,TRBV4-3,TGCGCCAGCAGCCAAGTACTCCAGGACTACGAGCAGTACTTC,CASSQVLQDYEQYF
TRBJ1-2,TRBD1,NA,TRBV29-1,TGCAGCGTCCCGCGGACAGGGGGTGATGGCTACACCTTC,CSVPRTGGDGYTF
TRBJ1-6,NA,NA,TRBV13,TGTGCCAGCAGCTTAAGGGGGATTAATAATTCACCCCTCCACTTT,CASSLRGINNSPLHF
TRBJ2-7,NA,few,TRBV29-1,TGCAGCGTTCCCGTTGGACAGGAGCAGTACTTC,CSVPVGQEQYF
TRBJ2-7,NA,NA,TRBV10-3,TGTGCCATCAGTGATAAGGGGGACCGCCCTTTTCTGCAGTACTTC,CAISDKGDRPFLQYF
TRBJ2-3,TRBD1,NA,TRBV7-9,TGTGCCAGCAGCCCCATCGTGACAGGGAGCACAGATACGCAGTATTTT,CASSPIVTGSTDTQYF
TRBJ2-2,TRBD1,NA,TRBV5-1,TGCGCCAGCAGCCCGAGGGGACAGGGCGACACCGGGGAGCTGTTTTTT,CASSPRGQGDTGELFF
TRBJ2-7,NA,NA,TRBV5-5,TGTGCCAGCAGCGGAGGGACCCCGGCCGAGCAGTACTTC,CASSGGTPAEQYF
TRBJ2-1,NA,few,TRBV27,TGTGCCAGCAGTTTCAGGGGAGTCCTCCACAATGAGCAGTTCTTC,CASSFRGVLHNEQFF
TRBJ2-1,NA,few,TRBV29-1,TGCAGCGTTGAAGCAGGGCCCAATGAGCAGTTCTTC,CSVEAGPNEQFF
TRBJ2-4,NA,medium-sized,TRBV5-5,TGTGCCAGCAGCTTGTCTTGGCAGGGATCCAAAAACATTCAGTACTTC,CASSLSWQGSKNIQYF
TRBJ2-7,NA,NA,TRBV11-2,TGTGCCAGCAGCTTAGCAGGGCTCTACGAGCAGTACTTC,CASSLAGLYEQYF
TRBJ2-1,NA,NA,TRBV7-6,TGTGCCAGCAGCTTAGAGTACGGGGGGCTGTCGTACAATGAGCAGTTCTTC,CASSLEYGGLSYNEQFF
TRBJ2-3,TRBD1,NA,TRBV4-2,TGTGCCAGCAGCTCCCCCGGGACAGGGGCCGATACGCAGTATTTT,CASSSPGTGADTQYF
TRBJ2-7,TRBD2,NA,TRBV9,TGTGCCAGCAGCGTAGTCTCTAGCGGGACCTACGAGCAGTACTTC,CASSVVSSGTYEQYF
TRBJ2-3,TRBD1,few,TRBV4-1,TGCGCCAGCAGCCCCTCGGACAGGGACTCAGATACGCAGTATTTT,CASSPSDRDSDTQYF
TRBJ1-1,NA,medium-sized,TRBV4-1,TGCGCCAGCAGCCAAGTTTACGGGGGGAACACTGAAGCTTTCTTT,CASSQVYGGNTEAFF
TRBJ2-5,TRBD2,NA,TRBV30,TGTGCCTGGGGGATTAGCGGGAGGGCGGGAGAGACCCAGTACTTC,CAWGISGRAGETQYF
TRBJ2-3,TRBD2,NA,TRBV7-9,TGTGCCAGCAGCTCCCCCGGCCCAGCGGGGGACACAGATACGCAGTATTTT,CASSSPGPAGDTDTQYF
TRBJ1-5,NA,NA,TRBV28,TGTGCCAGCAGTTTAAGGGGAAGCCAGCCCCAGCATTTT,CASSLRGSQPQHF
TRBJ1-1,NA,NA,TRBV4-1,TGCGCCAGCAGCCAGAGTTACGGGGGGGCACTGAACACTGAAGCTTTCTTT,CASSQSYGGALNTEAFF
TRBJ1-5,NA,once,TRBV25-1,TGTGCCAGCAGTGCAACAGGGTTTGCTCAGCCCCAGCATTTT,CASSATGFAQPQHF
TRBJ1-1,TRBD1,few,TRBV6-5,TGTGCCAGCAGGACAGGGAAGACTGAAGCTTTCTTT,CASRTGKTEAFF
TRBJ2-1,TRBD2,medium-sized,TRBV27,TGTGCCAGCAGTTTAAGACTAGCGATCCAGGTTGAGCAGTTCTTC,CASSLRLAIQVEQFF
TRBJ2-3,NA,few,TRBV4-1,TGCGCCAGCAGCCTCCAGATGGCGGTTCTCACAGATACGCAGTATTTT,CASSLQMAVLTDTQYF